Below are 8 T cell receptor beta chains sequenced from a single sample in a study of cytomegalovirus exposure and HLA in healthy donors. It was with 60 Vbeta and 13 Jbeta primers that the PCR ran. The data were produced by immunoSEQ multiplex PCR, yet TCRdb's version contains in-frame clones alone and is incomplete. The sample shows 150,000 to 200,000 clones, over 70% of them seen only once. Sequenced sample: PBMCs. The source is a male donor in good health and CMV-seronegative.

In its sample, this clone was seen once. The junction departs from the called germline gene at one end, perhaps through a read error. The V call is TRBV5-1, the J call TRBJ1-5, with TRBD1 matching over 10 bases. Germline CDR1 is SGHRS and CDR2 is YFSETQ. This CDR3 spans 15 amino acids. The CDR3 nucleotides are TGCGCCGGCAGCACGGGGACAGGGGGCAATCAGCCCCAGCATTTT. It translates to CAGSTGTGGNQPQHF.

J is TRBJ1-2 and V is TRBV6-5; D not certain. The CDR3 is made up of 13 amino acids. The V end was cut by 6 bases, the J end by 8 bases, with 16 bases between. Germline-derived CDR1 and CDR2 are MNHEY and SVGAGI. The CDR3 region has the DNA TGTGCCAGCAGCGACCAGGATCTCATGGGCTACACCTTC. Amino acids: CASSDQDLMGYTF.

The chain employs TRBV30 and TRBJ1-5; tentative D call: TRBD1 (5 bases). This CDR3 contains 13 residues. V lost 4 bases and J 7 bases, leaving 14 bases between the germline ends. Germline V gives CDR1 GTSNPN, CDR2 SVGIG (reference sequence). CDR3 DNA sequence: TGTGCCTGGAATCCGCGCAGGGAACAGCCCCAGCATTTT. Translation gives CAWNPRREQPQHF.

For this clone: At the DNA level, this CDR3 is encoded by other sequences in the same sample as well. The rearrangement joins TRBV7-3 to TRBJ2-1, with TRBD1 as a possible D gene (5 bases). Germline loops: CDR1 SGHTA, CDR2 FQGTGA. The ends were cut back, 3 bases at V and 7 bases at J, with 7 bases in the middle. The length of the CDR3 is 12 residues. Here the CDR3 DNA reads TGTGCCAGCAGCTTGTCAGGGAATGAGCAGTTCTTC. Amino acids: CASSLSGNEQFF.

The V and J genes are TRBV7-9 and TRBJ1-6, with 10 bases lining up with TRBD1. This CDR3 spans 16 amino acids. The J segment lost 5 bases and the V segment lost 3 bases, leaving 4 bases of the junction unmatched. Germline-derived CDR1 and CDR2 are SEHNR and FQNEAQ (reference sequence). This chain's CDR3 is CASSFRDRGHNSPLHF. The CDR3 DNA reads TGTGCCAGCAGCTTCCGGGACAGGGGCCATAATTCACCCCTCCACTTT. The whole variable domain, filled in from reference TRBV7-9 and TRBJ1-6, reads DTGVSQNPRHKITKRGQNVTFRCDPISEHNRLYWYRQTLGQGPEFLTYFQNEAQLEKSRLLSDRFSAERPKGSFSTLEIQRTEQGDSAMYLCASSFRDRGHNSPLHFGNGTRLTVT.

The chain joins TRBV7-2 to TRBJ2-1; TRBD2 matches at 15 bases. Trimming at V came to 4 bases and at J to 9 bases, leaving 10 bases not matched to a gene. The germline gives CDR1 SGHTA, CDR2 FQGNSA. This CDR3 has 17 residues. DNA for the CDR3: TGTGCCAGCAGCTATCAGGGACTAGCGGGAGGATCCAGTGAGCAGTTCTTC. It yields the protein CASSYQGLAGGSSEQFF.

The V call is TRBV29-1, the J call TRBJ1-5; TRBD1 might be the D (6 bases). Germline CDR1 and CDR2: SQVTM and ANQGSEA. V lost 6 bases and J lost 0, with 12 bases in between. The CDR3 spans 14 residues. The CDR3 bases are TGCAGCGTGCGGACAGTTGGTAGCAATCAGCCCCAGCATTTT. It yields the protein CSVRTVGSNQPQHF.

As to this clone: Other DNA variants within this sample encode the same CDR3. The V call is TRBV30, the J call TRBJ1-5, with TRBD1 matching 8 bases. This CDR3 region has 14 residues. The germline V gene has CDR1 GTSNPN and CDR2 SVGIG (reference sequence). Trimming took 4 bases from V and 4 from J; bases not matched to a gene: 6. CDR3 bases: TGTGCCTGGACCGGGACAGGTTCTAATCAGCCCCAGCATTTT. Translating it yields CAWTGTGSNQPQHF.